This passage covers 19 T cell receptor beta chains from one sample sequenced in a study of T cell repertoires in cytomegalovirus infection. No cognate antigen is known for these TCRs. TCRdb independently ran MiXCR on the reads; one entry per CDR3 protein. The top ten clones hold under 25% of a sample with 250,000 to 300,000 distinct CDR3 sequences, under 25% of them seen once. The specimen was cultured PBMCs, collected from culture after CMV antigen stimulation. All receptors derive from a human donor in good health (CMV status not recorded). Some clones in this sample may be carry-over from other donors' samples.

This clonotype appeared many times. This chain connects TRBV7-2 to TRBJ2-4; D gene uncertain. Germline V gives CDR1 SGHTA, CDR2 FQGNSA. This CDR3 spans 11 amino acids. Trimming removed 8 bases from V and 3 bases from J, with 5 bases in between. The DNA for the CDR3 is TGTGCCAGCGGGGACAAAAACATTCAGTACTTC. The encoded protein is CASGDKNIQYF.

This clonotype was detected ten times or more. The V call is TRBV5-1, the J call TRBJ2-3; 9 positions match TRBD2. J gave up 4 bases and V 4 bases, and 7 bases lay outside the gene matches. Germline loops: CDR1 SGHRS, CDR2 YFSETQ. There are 15 residues in the CDR3. This CDR3 is CASSISGRFADTQYF. The CDR3 coding sequence is TGCGCCAGCAGCATTAGCGGGAGATTCGCAGATACGCAGTATTTT.

In this sample, this clonotype turned up a few times. The genes are TRBV27 and TRBJ1-2; tentative D call: TRBD1 (6 bases). Germline lookup yields CDR1 MNHEY and CDR2 SMNVEV (reference sequence). CDR3 size: 14 residues. The V gene lost 6 bases and the J gene lost 4 bases, with 15 bases spanning the gap. The CDR3 sequence is CASRINREPYGYTF. CDR3 sequence (DNA): TGTGCCAGCAGAATTAACAGGGAGCCCTATGGCTACACCTTC.

This clonotype showed up many times. The rearrangement uses TRBV6-2 or TRBV6-3 and TRBJ2-4; D is undetermined. The CDR3 covers 16 residues. Germline CDR1 and CDR2: MNHEY and SVGEGT. V was pared by 4 bases and J by 0 bases, with 13 bases between. CDR3 in DNA: TGTGCCAGCAGTTCAGGACGGAGAGCAGCCAAAAACATTCAGTACTTC. The encoded protein is CASSSGRRAAKNIQYF.

This clonotype was seen repeatedly, ten times or more. This chain uses TRBV4-1 with TRBJ1-4; no firm D call. Germline lookup yields CDR1 MGHRA and CDR2 YSYEKL. V was pared by 1 base and J by 7 bases, with 7 bases between. The CDR3 has 13 residues. DNA for the CDR3: TGCGCCAGCAGCCAAGGGGTGATTGAAAAACTGTTTTTT. Its protein is CASSQGVIEKLFF.

This clonotype was found a few times. The J gene is TRBJ2-7, the V gene TRBV6-2 or TRBV6-3; no clear D gene. Germline assignment: CDR1 MNHEY and CDR2 SVGEGT. The CDR3 runs to 12 residues. Trimming pared 2 bases from V and 3 bases from J, leaving 5 bases between. The CDR3 nucleotides are TGTGCCAGCAGTTACGGGCGCTACGAGCAGTACGTC. Protein product: CASSYGRYEQYV.

This clonotype showed up just a few times. This sequence joins TRBV10-3 and TRBJ2-1; D might be TRBD2 (6 bases). The CDR3 runs 16 residues. Germline-derived CDR1 and CDR2 are ENHRY and SYGVKD. Trimming cost V 6 bases and J 6 bases, with 21 bases left between them. The CDR3 here is CAIRTPDGATSNEQFF. The CDR3 DNA reads TGTGCCATCAGAACTCCGGACGGGGCGACTAGCAATGAGCAGTTCTTC.

The table lists this clonotype with many counts. The chain links TRBV10-2 to TRBJ1-6; no definite D call. The CDR3 is made up of 17 amino acids. Germline V lookup: CDR1 WSHSY, CDR2 SAAADI. The germline V and J ends were trimmed by 3 bases and 0 bases, with 12 bases remaining between them. The CDR3 sequence is CASSDRTVSSYNSPLHF. The CDR3 coding sequence is TGCGCCAGCAGTGACCGGACGGTGAGCTCCTATAATTCACCCCTCCACTTT.

This clonotype was detected ten times or more. The chain joins TRBV28 to TRBJ2-1, with a tentative D call TRBD2 (7 bases). Trimming left V 4 bases short and J 5 bases short, with 21 bases between. The CDR3 contains 17 residues. Germline CDR1 is MDHEN and CDR2 is SYDVKM. The DNA of the CDR3 is TGTGCCAGCAGTTCCCTTTTCGGGGGGCGGGGACACAATGAGCAGTTCTTC. Translation gives CASSSLFGGRGHNEQFF. The variable domain in full, with the rest retrieved from reference TRBV28 and TRBJ2-1, is DVKVTQSSRYLVKRTGEKVFLECVQDMDHENMFWYRQDPGLGLRLIYFSYDVKMKEKGDIPEGYSVSREKKERFSLILESASTNQTSMYLCASSSLFGGRGHNEQFFGPGTRLTVL.

This clonotype was detected a few times. The CDR3 protein is CATSELSGRRAYEQYF. CDR3 DNA sequence: TGTGCCACCAGTGAACTTAGCGGGAGGCGGGCCTACGAGCAGTACTTC. The chain couples TRBV24-1 to TRBJ2-7, with TRBD2 identical over 10 bases. With V trimmed by 4 bases and J by 2 bases, 7 bases remained unmatched. CDR3 length equals 16 residues. Germline-derived CDR1 and CDR2 are KGHDR and SFDVKD.

This clonotype appeared a few times. The chain joins TRBV5-6 to TRBJ2-3; D gene uncertain. The CDR3 contains 14 residues. Germline-derived CDR1 and CDR2 are SGHDT and YYEEEE. V lost 2 bases and J 0 bases, leaving 7 bases between the germline ends. CDR3 coding DNA: TGTGCCAGCAGCTTCTGGCGGAGCACAGATACGCAGTATTTT. Protein product: CASSFWRSTDTQYF.

The chain employs TRBV24-1 and TRBJ2-7; the D is unclear. In germline, CDR1 is KGHDR, CDR2 SFDVKD. The CDR3 is 13 residues long. Trimming stripped 4 bases from V and 7 bases from J, with 13 bases between. For the CDR3, the DNA is TGTGCCACCAGTGACTTCAAGGCGGAAGAGCAGTACTTC. It codes for CATSDFKAEEQYF.

The rearrangement uses TRBV6-5 and TRBJ1-1; TRBD1 might be the D (6 bases). The CDR3 consists of 16 residues. Germline V gene sequence: CDR1 MNHEY, CDR2 SVGAGI. The V and J ends lost 0 bases and 1 base respectively, with 12 bases between them. As DNA, the CDR3 is TGTGCCAGCAGTTACTCAGGGGGTAGGGGGAACACTGAAGCTTTCTTT. This encodes CASSYSGGRGNTEAFF.

Many counts were recorded for this clonotype. V and J are TRBV7-2 and TRBJ1-6; TRBD1 agrees at 7 bases. Germline CDR1 is SGHTA and CDR2 is FQGNSA. The CDR3 is 16 residues long. With 5 bases clipped from V and 0 bases from J, the junction kept 4 bases outside the gene matches. The CDR3: CASSLQGSSYNSPLHF. For the CDR3, the DNA is TGTGCCAGCAGCCTACAGGGGAGCTCCTATAATTCACCCCTCCACTTT.

This clonotype was detected many times. This chain connects TRBV7-2 to TRBJ2-6; TRBD2 is a possible D gene (6 bases). V dropped 5 bases and J dropped 0 bases, with 17 bases sitting between them. CDR1 and CDR2 from the germline V gene are SGHTA and FQGNSA. The CDR3 covers 18 residues. For the CDR3, the DNA is TGTGCCAGCAGCCCACCTCTTGCGGGGAGCTCTGGGGCCAACGTCCTGACTTTC. Its translation: CASSPPLAGSSGANVLTF.

This clonotype was counted many times. The V call is TRBV18, the J call TRBJ1-5; 10 nucleotides agree with TRBD1. V lost 3 bases, J lost 3 bases, and 2 bases stayed unmatched. Germline CDR1 is KGHSH and CDR2 is LQKENI. CDR3 size: 15 residues. CDR3: CASSPTGGHNQPQHF. The CDR3, as DNA: TGTGCCAGCTCACCGACAGGGGGCCACAATCAGCCCCAGCATTTT.

The chain uses TRBV29-1 and TRBJ1-5; D gene unclear. The CDR3 runs to 14 residues. Germline V lookup: CDR1 SQVTM, CDR2 ANQGSEA. Trimming shortened V by 4 bases and J by 2 bases, and 12 bases separated the two germline ends. The CDR3, as DNA: TGCAGCGTTGGAGGTGTACAAGGCAATCAGCCCCAGCATTTT. This encodes CSVGGVQGNQPQHF.

The rearrangement links TRBV18 to TRBJ2-3; the D is unclear. This CDR3 has 15 residues. Germline CDR1 is KGHSH and CDR2 is LQKENI. V was pared by 0 bases and J by 0 bases, with 7 bases between. The CDR3 DNA reads TGTGCCAGCTCACCACCCTTCCAGAGCACAGATACGCAGTATTTT. Its translation is CASSPPFQSTDTQYF.

This clonotype occurred many times. The chain recombines TRBV7-9 with TRBJ1-2; D is possibly TRBD1 (6 bases). The germline V gene encodes CDR1 SEHNR and CDR2 FQNEAQ (reference sequence). With 8 bases removed from V and 0 bases from J, the gap between germline ends came to 10 bases. The CDR3 is made up of 13 amino acids. CDR3 residues: CASRTVTNYGYTF. CDR3 nucleotide sequence: TGTGCCAGCCGGACAGTTACTAACTATGGCTACACCTTC.